The count of the clone carrying this T cell receptor beta chain is one. What it binds is unknown. Germline V gene lookup returns CDR1 SGHNT and CDR2 YYREEE (reference sequence). CDR3 length: 15 amino acids. V gave up 4 bases and J gave up 0 bases; unmatched junction bases: 5. This entry belongs to a study of OX40 agonist ivuxolimab in advanced cancers. Background on the study: Head and neck, renal cell, melanoma or hepatocellular carcinoma were the cancers that dose-escalation patients had.

Study-level points and caveats: Also present in some nonresponders was a low level of normalized T-cell clonal expansion.

Assay used: immunoSEQ multiplex PCR; TCRdb lists only in-frame clones, some missing. The sample shows tens of thousands of clones, more than 75% of them seen only once. V gene TRBV5-4 combines with J gene TRBJ2-3; 7 bases align to TRBD2. The receptor's source is an adult with an advanced solid tumor such as melanoma, head and neck, liver or kidney cancer. The sample here was CD4+ or CD8+ T cells sorted from blood, taken in a trial of the OX40 agonist ivuxolimab. Written as DNA, the CDR3 is TGTGCCAGCAGCCCTTCTAGCGGTAGCACAGATACGCAGTATTTT. It translates to CASSPSSGSTDTQYF. Full variable domain (outside the CDR3, taken from reference TRBV5-4 and TRBJ2-3): ETGVTQSPTHLIKTRGQQVTLRCSSQSGHNTVSWYQQALGQGPQFIFQYYREEENGRGNFPPRFSGLQFPNYSSELNVNALELDDSALYLCASSPSSGSTDTQYFGPGTRLTVL.